This T cell receptor (beta chain) was documented in a study of blood T cell repertoires in COVID-19. Using immunoSEQ multiplex PCR, the repertoire was profiled, and TCRdb retains in-frame clones only, with some absent. This table holds 250,000 to 400,000 clones, approximately 89% found once. The V gene's germline CDR1 is SNHLY and CDR2 FYNNEI. V was shortened by 7 bases and J by 3 bases, with 9 bases between the two germline ends. This CDR3 comprises 12 residues. Sequences were obtained from peripheral blood. This TCR derives from a woman aged 30 to 39 with COVID-19, enrolled during active disease. This rearrangement joins TRBV2 to TRBJ1-1, with D perhaps matching TRBD1 (5 bases). CDR3 protein: CASKAGYTEAFF. The CDR3, as DNA: TGTGCCAGCAAGGCAGGGTACACTGAAGCTTTCTTT.